This T cell receptor beta chain derives from a study of identical twins. TCRdb reprocessed the 5' RACE reads via MiXCR and lists one record per CDR3 protein. This sample has about 280,000 distinct CDR3 sequences, with 8% to 9% found just once. The data were also submitted as part of a second study, on yellow fever vaccine responses in identical twins.

This sequence originates from a woman aged 18-29 years in good health. Sequenced sample: memory (CD45RO+) T cells sorted from blood.

CDR3 DNA sequence: TGTGCCATCAGTGAGGGACGACTAGCTAGATCCGGCGCCGGGGAGCTGTTTTTT. Translating it yields CAISEGRLARSGAGELFF. The chain joins TRBV10-3 to TRBJ2-2; 7 bases are shared with TRBD2. V was clipped by 2 bases and J by 6 bases; unmatched bases: 15. Per germline, CDR1 ENHRY and CDR2 SYGVKD. There are 18 residues in the CDR3.